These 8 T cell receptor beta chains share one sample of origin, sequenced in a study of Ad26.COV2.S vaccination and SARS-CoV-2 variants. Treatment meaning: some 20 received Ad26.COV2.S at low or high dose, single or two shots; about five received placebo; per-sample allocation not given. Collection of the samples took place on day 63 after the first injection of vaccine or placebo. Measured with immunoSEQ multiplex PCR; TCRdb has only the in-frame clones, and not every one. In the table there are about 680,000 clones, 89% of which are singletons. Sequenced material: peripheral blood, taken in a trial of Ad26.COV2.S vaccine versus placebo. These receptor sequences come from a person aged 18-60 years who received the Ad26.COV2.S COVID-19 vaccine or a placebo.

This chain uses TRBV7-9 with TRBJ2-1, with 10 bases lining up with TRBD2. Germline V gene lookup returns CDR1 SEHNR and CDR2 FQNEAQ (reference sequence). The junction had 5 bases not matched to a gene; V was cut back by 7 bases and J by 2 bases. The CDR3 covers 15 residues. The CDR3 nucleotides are TGTGCCAGCATCCCGAGCGGGAGGGCCTACAATGAGCAGTTCTTC. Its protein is CASIPSGRAYNEQFF.

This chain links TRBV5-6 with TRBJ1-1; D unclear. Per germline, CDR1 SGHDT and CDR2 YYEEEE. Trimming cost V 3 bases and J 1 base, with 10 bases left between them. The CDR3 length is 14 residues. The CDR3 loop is CASSSRMRNTEAFF. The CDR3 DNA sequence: TGTGCCAGCAGCTCACGGATGAGGAACACTGAAGCTTTCTTT.

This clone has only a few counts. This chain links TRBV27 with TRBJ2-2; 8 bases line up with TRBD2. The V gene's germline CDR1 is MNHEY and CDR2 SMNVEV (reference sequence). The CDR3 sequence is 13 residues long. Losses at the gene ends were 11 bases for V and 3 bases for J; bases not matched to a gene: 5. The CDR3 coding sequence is TGTGCCTCGATAGCGGGGTACACCGGGGAGCTGTTTTTT. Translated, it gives CASIAGYTGELFF.

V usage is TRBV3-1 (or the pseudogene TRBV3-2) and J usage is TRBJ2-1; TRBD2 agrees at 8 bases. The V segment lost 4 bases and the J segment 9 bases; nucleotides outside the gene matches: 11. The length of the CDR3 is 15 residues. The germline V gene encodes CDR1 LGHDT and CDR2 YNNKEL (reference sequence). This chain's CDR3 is CASSRIGSGGGEQFF. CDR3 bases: TGTGCCAGCAGCCGAATAGGGTCGGGAGGGGGTGAGCAGTTCTTC.

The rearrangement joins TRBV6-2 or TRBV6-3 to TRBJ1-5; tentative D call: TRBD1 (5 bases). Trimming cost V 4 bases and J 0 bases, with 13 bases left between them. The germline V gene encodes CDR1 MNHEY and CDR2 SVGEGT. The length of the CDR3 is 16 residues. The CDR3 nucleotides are TGTGCCAGCAGTTGGGCAGGGACCTTTAGCAATCAGCCCCAGCATTTT. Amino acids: CASSWAGTFSNQPQHF.

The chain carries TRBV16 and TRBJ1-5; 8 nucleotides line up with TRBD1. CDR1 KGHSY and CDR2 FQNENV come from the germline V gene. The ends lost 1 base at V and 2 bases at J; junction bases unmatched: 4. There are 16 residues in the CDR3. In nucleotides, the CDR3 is TGTGCCAGCAGCCAATTACCGGGACAGGGCAATCAGCCCCAGCATTTT. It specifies CASSQLPGQGNQPQHF.

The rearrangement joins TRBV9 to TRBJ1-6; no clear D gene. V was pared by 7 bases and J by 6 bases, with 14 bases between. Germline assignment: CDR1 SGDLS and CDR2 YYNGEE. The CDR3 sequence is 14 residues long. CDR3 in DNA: TGTGCCAGCTCATTTCGGGAGACTAATTCACCCCTCCACTTT. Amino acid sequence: CASSFRETNSPLHF. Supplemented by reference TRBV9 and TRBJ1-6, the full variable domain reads DSGVTQTPKHLITATGQRVTLRCSPRSGDLSVYWYQQSLDQGLQFLIQYYNGEERAKGNILERFSAQQFPDLHSELNLSSLELGDSALYFCASSFRETNSPLHFGNGTRLTVT.

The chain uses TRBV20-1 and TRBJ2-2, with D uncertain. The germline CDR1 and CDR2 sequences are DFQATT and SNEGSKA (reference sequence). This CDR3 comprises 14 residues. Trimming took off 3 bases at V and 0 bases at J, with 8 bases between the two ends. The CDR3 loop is CSASGRPNTGELFF. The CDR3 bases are TGCAGTGCTAGTGGCAGACCGAACACCGGGGAGCTGTTTTTT.